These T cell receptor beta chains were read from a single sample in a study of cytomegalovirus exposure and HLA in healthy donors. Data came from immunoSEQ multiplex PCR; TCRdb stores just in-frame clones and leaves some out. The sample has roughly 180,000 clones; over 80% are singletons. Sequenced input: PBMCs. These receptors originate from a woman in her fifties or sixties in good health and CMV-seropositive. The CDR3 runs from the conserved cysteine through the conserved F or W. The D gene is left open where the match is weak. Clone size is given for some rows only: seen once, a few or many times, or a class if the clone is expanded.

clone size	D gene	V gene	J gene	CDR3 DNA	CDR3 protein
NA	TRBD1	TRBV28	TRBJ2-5	TGTGCCAGCAGCCCGGACAGGGGGCGCCCCCAAGAGACCCAGTACTTC	CASSPDRGRPQETQYF
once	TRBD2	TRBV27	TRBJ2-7	TGTGCCAGCAGTTTACGAGCGGGGAGGAACGAGCAGTACTTC	CASSLRAGRNEQYF
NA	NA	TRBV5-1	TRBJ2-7	TGCGCCAGCAGCTTGGAGTCGGGCGGGCCCTACGAGCAGTACTTC	CASSLESGGPYEQYF
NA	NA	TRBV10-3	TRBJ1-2	TGTGCCATCAGTCTCTCTGAGAACTATGGCTACACCTTC	CAISLSENYGYTF
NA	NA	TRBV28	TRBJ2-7	TGTGCCAGCAGTGACACCATGCAGATCTACGAGCAGTACTTC	CASSDTMQIYEQYF
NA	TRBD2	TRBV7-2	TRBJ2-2	TGTGCCAGCAGCTTTAGAGGCGGGGGAAACACCGGGGAGCTGTTTTTT	CASSFRGGGNTGELFF
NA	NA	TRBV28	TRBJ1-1	TGTGCCAGCAGTCTGGCCTCAGAGGCGAACACTGAAGCTTTCTTT	CASSLASEANTEAFF
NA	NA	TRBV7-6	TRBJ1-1	TGTGCCAGCAGCTCAGGGTCGAGCGAAGCTTTCTTT	CASSSGSSEAFF
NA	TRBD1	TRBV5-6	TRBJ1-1	TGTGCCAGCAGCTTGGCGGGACAGGTCGGGACTGAAGCTTTCTTT	CASSLAGQVGTEAFF
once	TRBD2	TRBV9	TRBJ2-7	TGTGCCAGCAGCGGGGGACTAGCGGAGGGAGAGGGGGGCTCCTACGAGCAGTACTTC	CASSGGLAEGEGGSYEQYF
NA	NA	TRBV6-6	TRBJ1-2	TGTGCCAGCACCCCCCCCGAGGCAGGGAGCTACACCTTC	CASTPPEAGSYTF
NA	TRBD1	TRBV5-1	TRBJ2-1	TGCGCCAGCAGCTTGGCAGGGGACAGGGAGTACAATGAGCAGTTCTTC	CASSLAGDREYNEQFF
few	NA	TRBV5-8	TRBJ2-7	TGTGCCAGCAGCCCCCGACTCTCTACGTACGAGCAGTACTTC	CASSPRLSTYEQYF
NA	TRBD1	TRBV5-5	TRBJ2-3	TGTGCCGCTTCGACAGGGGGTTCCCAGGATACGCAGTATTTT	CAASTGGSQDTQYF
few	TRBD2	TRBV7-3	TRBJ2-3	TGTGCCAGCAGCTTATGGGGACTAGCGGGGGAGACAGATACGCAGTATTTT	CASSLWGLAGETDTQYF
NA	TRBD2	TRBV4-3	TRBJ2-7	TGCGCCAGCAGCCAAGCTAGCGGCTACGAGCAGTACTTC	CASSQASGYEQYF
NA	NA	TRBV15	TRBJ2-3	TGTGCCACCAGCAGAGGGCCGGGAATCACAGATACGCAGTATTTT	CATSRGPGITDTQYF
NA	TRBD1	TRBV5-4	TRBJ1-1	TGTGCCAGCAGCACCGGGACAGGGGACACTGAAGCTTTCTTT	CASSTGTGDTEAFF
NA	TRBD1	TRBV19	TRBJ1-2	TGTGCCAGTAGTACGTTCATTCAGGGGGAAGGCTACACCTTC	CASSTFIQGEGYTF
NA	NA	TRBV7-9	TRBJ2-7	TGTTCCAGCAGCTTAGGAGTAGAAAGCTACGAGCAGTACTTC	CSSSLGVESYEQYF
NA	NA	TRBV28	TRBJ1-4	TGTGCCAGCAGTTTGGCGGGACCTTATGAAAAACTGTTTTTT	CASSLAGPYEKLFF
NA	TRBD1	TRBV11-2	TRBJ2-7	TGTGCCAGCAGCCCCCGGGACAGCTCCTACGAGCAGTACTTC	CASSPRDSSYEQYF
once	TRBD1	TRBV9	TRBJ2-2	TGTGCCAGCAGCGGTAGGACAGGCACCGGGGAGCTGTTTTTT	CASSGRTGTGELFF
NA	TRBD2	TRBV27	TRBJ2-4	TGTGCCAGCAGTCCATGGACTAGCGGGAGTTCCAAAAACATTCAGTACTTC	CASSPWTSGSSKNIQYF
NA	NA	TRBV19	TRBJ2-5	TGTGCCAGTAGTTCCCCCAACCAAGAGACCCAGTACTTC	CASSSPNQETQYF
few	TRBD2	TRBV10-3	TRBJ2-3	TGTGCCATCAGTGAGTCGGCAGGCGGGGGTGGCACAGATACGCAGTATTTT	CAISESAGGGGTDTQYF
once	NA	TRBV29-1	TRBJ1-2	TGCAGCGTTGCGTTTCAGGGGAGCTATGGCTACACCTTC	CSVAFQGSYGYTF
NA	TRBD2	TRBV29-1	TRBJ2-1	TGCAGCGGGGGACTGGCGGGGGGGCGGTCCTACAATGAGCAGTTCTTC	CSGGLAGGRSYNEQFF
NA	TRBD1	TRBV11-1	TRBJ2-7	TGTGCCAGCAGCTCGGGACAGAGCTTCTACGAGCAGTACTTC	CASSSGQSFYEQYF
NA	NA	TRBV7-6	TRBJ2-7	TGTGCCAGCAGCGGCAGGTACGAGCAGTACTTC	CASSGRYEQYF
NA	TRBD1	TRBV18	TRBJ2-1	TGTGCCAGCTCAGATATGCGGGACAGGGGCCCCCTTAGCTCCTACAATGAGCAGTTCTTC	CASSDMRDRGPLSSYNEQFF
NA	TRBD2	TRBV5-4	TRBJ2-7	TGCGCCAGCAGCCAGGCCAGCGGGGGGGGTGGAGGGCGCGAGCAGTACTTC	CASSQASGGGGGREQYF
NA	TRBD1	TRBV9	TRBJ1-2	TGTGCCAGCAGCGTATCAGGGGGCAACTATGGCTACACCTTC	CASSVSGGNYGYTF
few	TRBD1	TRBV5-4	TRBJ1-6	TGTGCCAGCAGATTGGACAGGGTTAATTCACCCCTCCACTTT	CASRLDRVNSPLHF